This T cell receptor (beta chain) stems from a study of OX40 agonist ivuxolimab in advanced cancers. Study-wide context: The diagnoses of dose-escalation patients were hepatocellular carcinoma, melanoma, renal cell or head and neck cancer. About 40% of patients had received prior checkpoint inhibitor therapy. There were three patients with partial responses, one having hepatocellular carcinoma and two cutaneous melanoma. Notes on the study in general: On average, a greater number of expanded clones characterised CD8+ T cells relative to CD4+.

Profiled with immunoSEQ multiplex PCR; TCRdb holds only in-frame clones, not every one. The sample consists of about 88,000 clones, around 83% of them appearing once. The V and J ends lost 2 bases and 11 bases respectively, with 10 bases between them. Germline V gives CDR1 DFQATT, CDR2 SNEGSKA (reference sequence). CDR3 length: 11 amino acids. With regard to this clone: What it binds is not known.

The TCR sequence derives from an adult with an advanced solid tumor such as melanoma, head and neck, liver or kidney cancer. This chain joins TRBV20-1 and TRBJ1-5; D unclear. The sample consisted of CD4+ or CD8+ T cells sorted from blood, taken in a trial of the OX40 agonist ivuxolimab. CDR3 protein: CSARSLMAQHF. In DNA form, the CDR3 reads TGCAGTGCTAGATCTCTTATGGCCCAGCATTTT.